The 4 T cell receptor beta chains below were found in one sample sequenced in a study of tumor-infiltrating lymphocytes in primary liver carcinoma. Both RNA and DNA were isolated together from about 21-30 mg of bulk tissue that had not been sorted. With around 450 ng total RNA as template and a constant-region primer, TCR beta cDNA was made. Investigators got TCR beta libraries out of three nested multiplex PCR rounds, done with slightly modified ARM-PCR. TRBV1-TRBV30 forward primers paired with a C-beta reverse primer drove the first two PCR rounds, around 10 cycles each. TCRdb processed the multiplex PCR reads anew with MiXCR; each CDR3 protein has one entry. The data show approximately 110,000 distinct CDR3 sequences, 64% seen once. Material: liver tumor tissue from sampling region 3. The subset was: tumor region T3, left-lateral pole. The receptors derive from a woman aged 55-70 years with primary liver carcinoma and hepatitis B virus infection.

Regarding this clonotype: The junction shows a germline mismatch at one end, possibly a read error. The rearrangement uses TRBV5-1 and TRBJ1-6; D is uncertain. Germline assignment: CDR1 SGHRS and CDR2 YFSETQ. CDR3 length: 11 amino acids. Written as DNA, the CDR3 is TGTGCCAGCAGCTTGAACGGACCCCTCCACTTT. This sequence encodes CASSLNGPLHF.

Details on this clonotype: A single base separates this from a much larger clone, so it may be a read error. V is TRBV5-5 and J is TRBJ1-5; the D is unclear. Germline assignment: CDR1 SGHKS and CDR2 YYEKEE (reference sequence). The CDR3 contains 17 residues. The CDR3: CVSSLDLWGGGNQPQHF. Here the CDR3 DNA reads TGTGTCAGCAGCTTGGACCTTTGGGGAGGAGGCAATCAGCCCCAGCATTTT.

This clonotype was detected ten times or more. The chain recombines TRBV29-1 with TRBJ1-2, with no clear D. The CDR3 spans 13 residues. The V end was cut by 3 bases, the J end by 0 bases, with 8 bases between. Per the germline V gene, CDR1 is SQVTM and CDR2 is ANQGSEA. CDR3 amino acids: CSVDDTPNYGYTF. The CDR3 DNA follows: TGCAGCGTTGATGACACCCCTAACTATGGCTACACCTTC.

As for this clonotype: The final CDR3 position lacks the conserved phenylalanine or tryptophan, pointing to a likely read error. The DNA is omitted, as the CDR3 cannot be located on it reliably, and the CDR3 follows TCRdb's listing. The rearrangement joins TRBV5-4 to TRBJ1-2; TRBD1, the D gene given by the table, was not confirmed from the DNA. The CDR3 numbers 14 amino acids, ends counted. CDR1 SGHNT and CDR2 YYREEE come from the germline V gene (reference sequence). This CDR3 is CASSPFDRVAGFTY.